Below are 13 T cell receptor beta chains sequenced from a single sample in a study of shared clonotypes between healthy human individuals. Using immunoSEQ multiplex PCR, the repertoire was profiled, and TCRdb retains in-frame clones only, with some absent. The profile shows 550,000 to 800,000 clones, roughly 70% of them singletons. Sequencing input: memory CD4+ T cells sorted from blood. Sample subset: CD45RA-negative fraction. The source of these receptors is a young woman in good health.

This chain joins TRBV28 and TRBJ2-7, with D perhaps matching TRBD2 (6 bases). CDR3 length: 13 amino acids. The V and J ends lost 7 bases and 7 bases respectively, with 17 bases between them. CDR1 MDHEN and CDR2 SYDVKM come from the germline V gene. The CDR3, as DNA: TGTGCCAGCACCTCCTTTAGCGGTACAGAGCAGTACTTC. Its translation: CASTSFSGTEQYF.

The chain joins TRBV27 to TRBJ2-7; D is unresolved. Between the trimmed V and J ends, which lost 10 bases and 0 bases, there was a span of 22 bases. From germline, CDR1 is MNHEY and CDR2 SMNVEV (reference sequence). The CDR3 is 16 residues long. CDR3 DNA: TGTGCCACCTCCGCGAGAAAAAACTCCGACTCCTACGAGCAGTACTTC. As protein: CATSARKNSDSYEQYF.

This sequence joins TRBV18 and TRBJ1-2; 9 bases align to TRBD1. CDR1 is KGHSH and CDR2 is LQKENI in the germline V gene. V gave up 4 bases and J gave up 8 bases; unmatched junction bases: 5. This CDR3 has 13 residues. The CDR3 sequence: CASSLQGAKGYTF. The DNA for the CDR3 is TGTGCCAGCTCACTACAGGGGGCTAAAGGCTACACCTTC.

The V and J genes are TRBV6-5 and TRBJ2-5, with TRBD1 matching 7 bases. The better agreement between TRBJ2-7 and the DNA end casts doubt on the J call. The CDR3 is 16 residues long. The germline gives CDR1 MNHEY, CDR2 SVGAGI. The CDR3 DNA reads TGTGCCAGCAGTTACTCCGGGACAGCCATCTCCTACGAGCAGTACTTC. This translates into CASSYSGTAISYEQYF.

The CDR3, as DNA: TGCGCCAGCAGCACCCGGGACTACTCCTACAATGAGCAGTTCTTC. Translation gives CASSTRDYSYNEQFF. The chain links TRBV5-1 to TRBJ2-1; 7 bases match TRBD2. The CDR3 sequence is 15 residues long. Per germline, CDR1 SGHRS and CDR2 YFSETQ. The V gene end was trimmed by 4 bases and the J gene end by 0 bases; junction bases not matched to a gene: 4.

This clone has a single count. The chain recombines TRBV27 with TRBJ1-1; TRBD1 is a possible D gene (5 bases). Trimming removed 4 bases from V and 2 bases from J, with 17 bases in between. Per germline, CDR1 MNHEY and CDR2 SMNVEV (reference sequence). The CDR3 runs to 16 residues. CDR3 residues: CASSSPTRDRNTEAFF. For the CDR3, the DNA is TGTGCCAGCAGTTCACCTACGAGGGACCGAAACACTGAAGCTTTCTTT.

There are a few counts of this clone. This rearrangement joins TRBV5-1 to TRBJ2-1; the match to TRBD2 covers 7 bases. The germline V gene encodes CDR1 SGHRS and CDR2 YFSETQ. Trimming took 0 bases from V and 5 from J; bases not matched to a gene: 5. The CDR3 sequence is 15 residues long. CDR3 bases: TGCGCCAGCAGCTTGGCCGCGGGAGTGGACAATGAGCAGTTCTTC. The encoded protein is CASSLAAGVDNEQFF.

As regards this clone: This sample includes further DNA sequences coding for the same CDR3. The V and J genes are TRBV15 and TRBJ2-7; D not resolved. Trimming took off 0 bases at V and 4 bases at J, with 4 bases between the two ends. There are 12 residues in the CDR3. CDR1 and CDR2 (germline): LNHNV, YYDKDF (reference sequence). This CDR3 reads CATSRDLYEQYF. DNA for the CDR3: TGTGCCACCAGCAGAGATCTGTACGAGCAGTACTTC.

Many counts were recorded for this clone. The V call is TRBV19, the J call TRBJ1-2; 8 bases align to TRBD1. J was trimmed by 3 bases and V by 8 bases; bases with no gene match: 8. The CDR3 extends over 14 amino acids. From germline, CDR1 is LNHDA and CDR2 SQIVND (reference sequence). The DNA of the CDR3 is TGTGCCAGTCAGTCAGGGGGCGACTACTATGGCTACACCTTC. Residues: CASQSGGDYYGYTF.

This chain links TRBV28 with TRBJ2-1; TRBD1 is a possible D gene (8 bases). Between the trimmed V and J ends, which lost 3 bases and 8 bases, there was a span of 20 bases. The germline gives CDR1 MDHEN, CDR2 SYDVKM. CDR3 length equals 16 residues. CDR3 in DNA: TGTGCCAGCAGTTTCGACCGGACAGGGAGGGTCGATGAGCAGTTCTTC. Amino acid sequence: CASSFDRTGRVDEQFF.

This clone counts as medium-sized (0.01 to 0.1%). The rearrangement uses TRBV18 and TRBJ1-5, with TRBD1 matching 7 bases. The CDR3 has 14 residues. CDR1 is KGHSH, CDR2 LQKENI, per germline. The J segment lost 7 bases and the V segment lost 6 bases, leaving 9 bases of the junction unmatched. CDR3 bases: TGTGCCAGCTCTCAAGACAGGGTTCGACAGCCCCAGCATTTT. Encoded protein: CASSQDRVRQPQHF. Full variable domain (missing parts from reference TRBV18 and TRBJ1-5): NAGVMQNPRHLVRRRGQEARLRCSPMKGHSHVYWYRQLPEEGLKFMVYLQKENIIDESGMPKERFSAEFPKEGPSILRIQQVVRGDSAAYFCASSQDRVRQPQHFGDGTRLSIL.

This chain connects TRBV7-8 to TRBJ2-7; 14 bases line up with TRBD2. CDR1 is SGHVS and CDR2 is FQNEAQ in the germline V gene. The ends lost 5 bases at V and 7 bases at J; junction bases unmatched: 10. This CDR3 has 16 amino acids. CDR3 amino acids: CASSPGTSGSGVEQYF. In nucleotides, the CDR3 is TGTGCCAGCAGCCCAGGGACTAGCGGGAGTGGGGTAGAGCAGTACTTC.

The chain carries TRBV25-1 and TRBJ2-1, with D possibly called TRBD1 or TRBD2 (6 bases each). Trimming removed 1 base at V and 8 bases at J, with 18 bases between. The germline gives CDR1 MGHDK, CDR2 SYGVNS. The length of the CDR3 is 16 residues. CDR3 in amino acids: CASSELRGGPGDEQFF. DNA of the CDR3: TGTGCCAGCAGTGAATTGCGGGGAGGCCCAGGGGATGAGCAGTTCTTC.